This T cell receptor beta chain comes out of a study of blood T cells in healthy people across ages. Findings of the study overall: Diversity of TCR beta correlated strongly with naive T cell percentage. Estimated diversity that came from one million T cells was considered an underestimate.

Alongside a J-beta primer mix, a sample-barcoded 5' primer served in a second PCR lasting about 7 to 11 cycles. Each of the cDNA molecules was tagged by a template-switch adaptor with 12 random nucleotides. The study obtained at least 2.5 million CDR3-containing paired-end reads from every sample. Each CDR3 protein gets one entry after TCRdb re-called the 5' RACE reads with MiXCR. The sample lists roughly 1.5 million distinct CDR3 sequences; under 55% were seen once. To note about this clonotype: The antigen is unknown.

In germline, CDR1 is MNHEY, CDR2 SMNVEV (reference sequence). This CDR3 region has 16 residues. V was pared by 5 bases and J by 6 bases, with 11 bases of the junction left unmatched. The sample consisted of blood. This chain links TRBV27 with TRBJ2-2; 8 bases are a match to TRBD2. This clonotype was obtained from a woman younger than 35 in good health. The CDR3 sequence is CASSPSGLASPGELFF. The CDR3, as DNA: TGTGCCAGCAGTCCCAGTGGACTAGCAAGTCCCGGGGAGCTGTTTTTT.